The sequence of this T cell receptor (beta chain) was determined in a study of cytomegalovirus exposure and HLA in healthy donors. The study's findings and limits: The study recorded 164 TCR beta chains that were cytomegalovirus-associated.

This clone was detected a few times. The antigen remains unidentified. Trimming took 2 bases from V and 3 from J, leaving 12 bases between them. This CDR3 spans 15 amino acids. The V gene's germline CDR1 is MNHNS and CDR2 SASEGT. 13 Jbeta primers and 60 Vbeta primers were used for the PCR. Libraries were prepared by immunoSEQ multiplex PCR; TCRdb keeps only in-frame clonotypes and omits some of them. The sample holds approximately 110,000 clones, 55% to 75% seen once. This clonotype originated in a man aged 25 to 45 in good health and CMV-seropositive. Sequenced sample: PBMCs. This chain links TRBV6-1 with TRBJ2-3; D might be TRBD1 (5 bases). CDR3 loop: CASSEIGVQTDTQYF. The CDR3 region has the DNA TGTGCCAGCAGTGAAATAGGGGTACAGACAGATACGCAGTATTTT.